This TCR beta chain was observed in a study of T cells in Graves' hyperthyroidism and ophthalmopathy. Amplified TCR beta CDR3 regions came from RNA transcripts. A first-round RT-PCR of the TCR CDR3 used the HTBI primer set. TCRdb used MiXCR to reprocess the multiplex PCR reads, holding one entry per CDR3 protein. This sample carries about 620,000 distinct CDR3 sequences, 15% to 20% of them seen once, and the ten largest clones take around 4%. The trim removed 4 bases at V and 6 bases at J, leaving 6 bases unmatched. CDR1 and CDR2 from the germline V gene are LNHDA and SQIVND (reference sequence). The CDR3 covers 15 residues.

The genes are TRBV19 and TRBJ1-6, with 7 bases aligning to TRBD1. This sequence originates from a woman between 25 and 40 years old with Graves' hyperthyroidism. The sequenced material came from blood. Written as DNA, the CDR3 is TGTGCCAGTAGTACACCCGGGACAGCTAATTCACCCCTCCACTTT. Translated: CASSTPGTANSPLHF.